The 24 T cell receptor beta chains reported below all come from one sample, sequenced in a study of human T cells and chemical hapten exposure. Time point denoted: patch test 1, 2 weeks after DPC sensitization. Treatment of the sample: therapeutic diphenylcyclopropenone sensitization with weekly scalp DPC. TCRdb reprocessed the RACE reads via MiXCR and lists one record per CDR3 protein. This sample carries fewer than 400,000 distinct CDR3 sequences, approximately 6.3% of them seen once, and the ten largest clones take about 8%. The material was whole blood, obtained in connection with sensitization to the hapten diphenylcyclopropenone (DPC). The receptors were gathered from a woman aged 18-29 years with alopecia areata. Some clones in this sample may be carry-over from other donors' samples.

The J gene is TRBJ1-3, the V gene TRBV7-9, with D possibly being TRBD1 (5 bases). The CDR3 contains 16 residues. Germline CDR1 is SEHNR and CDR2 is FQNEAQ (reference sequence). The ends were cut back, 3 bases at V and 0 bases at J, with 12 bases in the middle. The CDR3, as DNA: TGTGCCAGCAGCTTGGTAACAGGAGGCTCTGGAAACACCATATATTTT. It specifies CASSLVTGGSGNTIYF.

This clonotype was seen a handful of times. The chain carries TRBV6-5 and TRBJ2-2; 7 bases are a match to TRBD2. Germline CDR1 is MNHEY and CDR2 is SVGAGI. Trimming at V came to 5 bases and at J to 2 bases, leaving 11 bases not matched to a gene. This CDR3 comprises 17 residues. The CDR3 loop reads CASSTGRRLSNTGELFF. The CDR3 coding sequence is TGTGCCAGCAGTACCGGGAGGCGCCTTTCTAACACCGGGGAGCTGTTTTTT.

This clonotype has a handful of counts. This rearrangement joins TRBV5-4 to TRBJ1-2, with no clear D. Germline assignment: CDR1 SGHNT and CDR2 YYREEE (reference sequence). The ends were cut back, 1 base at V and 2 bases at J, with 12 bases in the middle. The CDR3 length is 15 residues. Here the CDR3 DNA reads TGTGCCAGCAGCTTGTATGTTTGGCAGAACTATGGCTACACCTTC. Encoded protein: CASSLYVWQNYGYTF.

The rearrangement uses TRBV20-1 and TRBJ2-4, with D maybe TRBD2 (7 bases). The CDR3 totals 17 residues. V lost 6 bases, J lost 0 bases, and 21 bases lay in between. Germline V gives CDR1 DFQATT, CDR2 SNEGSKA (reference sequence). The CDR3 sequence: CSASLWGGSPAKNIQYF. As DNA, the CDR3 is TGCAGTGCCTCCCTTTGGGGGGGCTCCCCAGCCAAAAACATTCAGTACTTC.

The table lists this clonotype with a few counts. The rearrangement joins TRBV12-3 or TRBV12-4 to TRBJ1-1; TRBD1 might be the D (5 bases). Trimming cost V 6 bases and J 5 bases, with 16 bases left between them. The CDR3 totals 14 residues. The CDR3 here is CASRLTPGGTEAFF. The CDR3, as DNA: TGTGCCAGCAGATTGACACCCGGGGGAACTGAAGCTTTCTTT.

At least ten counts were recorded for this clonotype. The CDR3 loop is CSVSRAGGADTQYF. The CDR3 DNA reads TGCAGCGTTAGCCGCGCGGGGGGGGCAGATACGCAGTATTTT. V gene TRBV29-1 combines with J gene TRBJ2-3; 9 bases match TRBD2. Looked up from germline, CDR1 is SQVTM and CDR2 is ANQGSEA. V trimming: 5 bases; J trimming: 4 bases; junction bases outside the gene matches: 7. There are 14 residues in the CDR3.

In its sample, this clonotype was seen many times. The chain uses TRBV28 and TRBJ2-3; a weak D match, TRBD2 (7 bases). V dropped 6 bases and J dropped 1 base, with 17 bases sitting between them. Germline V lookup: CDR1 MDHEN, CDR2 SYDVKM. This CDR3 spans 16 amino acids. The CDR3 loop reads CASSRRGAVGTDTQYF. The CDR3 coding sequence is TGTGCCAGCAGCCGCCGGGGGGCGGTAGGCACAGATACGCAGTATTTT.

At least ten counts were recorded for this clonotype. The J gene is TRBJ1-6, the V gene TRBV7-9; tentatively, D is TRBD1 (6 bases). Trimming removed 1 base from V and 7 bases from J, with 14 bases in between. This CDR3 contains 16 residues. Looked up from germline, CDR1 is SEHNR and CDR2 is FQNEAQ (reference sequence). CDR3 bases: TGTGCCAGCAGCTTAGAGGGGGGGACAACAAATTCACCCCTCCACTTT. This codes for CASSLEGGTTNSPLHF. The whole variable domain, remainder taken from reference TRBV7-9 and TRBJ1-6, is DTGVSQNPRHKITKRGQNVTFRCDPISEHNRLYWYRQTLGQGPEFLTYFQNEAQLEKSRLLSDRFSAERPKGSFSTLEIQRTEQGDSAMYLCASSLEGGTTNSPLHFGNGTRLTVT.

J is TRBJ2-3 and V is TRBV29-1; tentative D call: TRBD1 (6 bases). Germline CDR1 and CDR2: SQVTM and ANQGSEA. The V and J ends lost 3 bases and 0 bases respectively, with 10 bases between them. The CDR3 spans 14 residues. Written as DNA, the CDR3 is TGCAGCGTTGATGCAGGGGTTAGCACAGATACGCAGTATTTT. This codes for CSVDAGVSTDTQYF.

This sequence joins TRBV7-2 and TRBJ2-7; D not certain. V dropped 6 bases and J dropped 6 bases, with 15 bases sitting between them. CDR3 length equals 13 residues. Germline CDR1 SGHTA, CDR2 FQGNSA. The CDR3 DNA sequence: TGTGCCAGCAGTCCGGTGGGCGGCCTCGAGCAGTACTTC. Protein sequence: CASSPVGGLEQYF.

This clonotype appeared many times. The chain has TRBV6-1 and TRBJ2-6; the D gene could be TRBD1 or TRBD2 (5 bases each). CDR3 length equals 18 residues. Germline V gene sequence: CDR1 MNHNS, CDR2 SASEGT. Trimming left V 6 bases short and J 0 bases short, with 18 bases between. The DNA for the CDR3 is TGTGCCAGCAGCCGGACCGGGACGGCAAGCTCTGGGGCCAACGTCCTGACTTTC. Its translation: CASSRTGTASSGANVLTF.

The DNA for the CDR3 is TGTGCCAGCAGGGGGACGGCAGATACGCAGTATTTT. Protein product: CASRGTADTQYF. This chain links TRBV2 with TRBJ2-3; D may be TRBD1 or TRBD2 (5 bases each). Trimming took 6 bases from V and 4 from J, leaving 8 bases between them. CDR1 and CDR2 from the germline V gene are SNHLY and FYNNEI. The CDR3 length is 12 residues. Drawing the rest from reference TRBV2 and TRBJ2-3, the complete variable domain is EPEVTQTPSHQVTQMGQEVILRCVPISNHLYFYWYRQILGQKVEFLVSFYNNEISEKSEIFDDQFSVERPDGSNFTLKIRSTKLEDSAMYFCASRGTADTQYFGPGTRLTVL.

The chain is built from TRBV4-3 and TRBJ1-2; 7 bases agree with TRBD1. CDR1 is LGHNA and CDR2 is YSLEER in the germline V gene. This CDR3 region has 14 residues. V lost 6 bases and J lost 4; bases outside the gene matches: 8. DNA for the CDR3: TGCGCCAGCAGAAGGGACAGTGGTCCCTATGGCTACACCTTC. It translates to CASRRDSGPYGYTF.

This clonotype was detected a few times. This chain links TRBV18 with TRBJ2-3; 9 positions match TRBD2. This CDR3 comprises 16 residues. The V segment lost 3 bases and the J segment 1 base; nucleotides outside the gene matches: 5. Germline CDR1 KGHSH, CDR2 LQKENI. The CDR3 reads CASSPLSGGRTDTQYF. CDR3 DNA: TGTGCCAGCTCACCGCTTAGCGGGGGACGCACAGATACGCAGTATTTT. The full variable domain, rest sourced from reference TRBV18 and TRBJ2-3, is NAGVMQNPRHLVRRRGQEARLRCSPMKGHSHVYWYRQLPEEGLKFMVYLQKENIIDESGMPKERFSAEFPKEGPSILRIQQVVRGDSAAYFCASSPLSGGRTDTQYFGPGTRLTVL.

This clonotype came up many times. The chain couples TRBV7-9 to TRBJ2-3; D is perhaps TRBD2 (5 bases). The CDR3 is 16 residues long. Between the trimmed V and J ends, which lost 4 bases and 4 bases, there was a span of 18 bases. Germline V gene lookup returns CDR1 SEHNR and CDR2 FQNEAQ (reference sequence). For the CDR3, the DNA is TGTGCCAGCAGCTCGAAGACTACGCTCCCTGCAGATACGCAGTATTTT. Its protein product is CASSSKTTLPADTQYF.

This clonotype has a count of ten or more. This chain connects TRBV28 to TRBJ2-3; D is unresolved. Trimming removed 3 bases from V and 2 bases from J, with 9 bases in between. The CDR3 has 14 residues. Germline CDR1 MDHEN, CDR2 SYDVKM. Here the CDR3 DNA reads TGTGCCAGCAGTTTTGGCCGGTACACAGATACGCAGTATTTT. Protein product: CASSFGRYTDTQYF. Using reference TRBV28 and TRBJ2-3 for the parts outside the CDR3, the full variable domain is DVKVTQSSRYLVKRTGEKVFLECVQDMDHENMFWYRQDPGLGLRLIYFSYDVKMKEKGDIPEGYSVSREKKERFSLILESASTNQTSMYLCASSFGRYTDTQYFGPGTRLTVL.

The DNA of the CDR3 is TGCGCCAGCAGCCAAGACAGGGTACAGTGGTCGAACACCGGGGAGCTGTTTTTT. Encoded protein: CASSQDRVQWSNTGELFF. The chain employs TRBV4-3 and TRBJ2-2; D is perhaps TRBD1 (5 bases). The CDR3 covers 18 residues. The germline gives CDR1 LGHNA, CDR2 YSLEER. Trimming removed 0 bases from V and 0 bases from J, with 14 bases in between.

The CDR3 DNA reads TGCAGTGCTGGGGCAATCACAGATACGCAGTATTTT. The encoded protein is CSAGAITDTQYF. This chain connects TRBV20-1 to TRBJ2-3; D is perhaps TRBD1 (5 bases). This CDR3 spans 12 amino acids. Trimming took 5 bases from V and 2 from J, leaving 8 bases between them. Germline-derived CDR1 and CDR2 are DFQATT and SNEGSKA (reference sequence).

Many counts were recorded for this clonotype. J is TRBJ1-1 and V is TRBV18, with a weak D call TRBD1 (5 bases). The CDR3 extends over 12 amino acids. V was trimmed by 3 bases and J by 8 bases, leaving 10 bases between them. Germline V lookup: CDR1 KGHSH, CDR2 LQKENI. In DNA, the CDR3 is TGTGCCAGCTCACCTTTCGGGGGGGAAGCTTTCTTT. This translates into CASSPFGGEAFF.

There are many counts of this clonotype. CDR3: CASSYQGQGFGNEQFF. For the CDR3, the DNA is TGTGCCAGCAGTTACCAGGGACAGGGGTTTGGCAATGAGCAGTTCTTC. The rearrangement joins TRBV6-5 to TRBJ2-1; 10 nucleotides agree with TRBD1. The CDR3 is 16 residues long. Germline CDR1 is MNHEY and CDR2 is SVGAGI. V shed 2 bases and J 6 bases; nucleotides not matched to a gene: 7.

There are a few counts of this clonotype. This chain links TRBV6-1 with TRBJ2-3; 8 bases match TRBD1. From germline, CDR1 is MNHNS and CDR2 SASEGT. V dropped 6 bases and J dropped 4; count of bases not matched to a gene: 6. CDR3 length: 14 amino acids. CDR3 residues: CASRVDRGADTQYF. CDR3 DNA sequence: TGTGCCAGCAGGGTAGACAGGGGCGCAGATACGCAGTATTTT.

This clonotype was observed a few times. The V call is TRBV20-1, the J call TRBJ2-3, with 16 bases identical to TRBD2. The ends lost 6 bases at V and 4 bases at J; junction bases unmatched: 7. Germline V gene data show CDR1 as DFQATT and CDR2 as SNEGSKA (reference sequence). The CDR3 is made up of 16 amino acids. CDR3 coding DNA: TGCAGTGCCATAGGGACTAGCGGGGGGGCTTCAGATACGCAGTATTTT. This codes for CSAIGTSGGASDTQYF.

The V call is TRBV7-9, the J call TRBJ2-7; no clear D. The V gene's germline CDR1 is SEHNR and CDR2 FQNEAQ (reference sequence). This CDR3 is built from 14 residues. Trimming left V 2 bases short and J 1 base short, with 9 bases between. The CDR3 spells CASSLMGSSYEQYF. The DNA of the CDR3 is TGTGCCAGCAGCTTAATGGGCAGTTCCTACGAGCAGTACTTC.

V gene TRBV7-2 combines with J gene TRBJ2-5; TRBD1 agrees at 10 bases. The germline V gene encodes CDR1 SGHTA and CDR2 FQGNSA. The V and J ends lost 0 bases and 7 bases, in that order; junction bases with no gene match: 14. The CDR3 is made up of 18 amino acids. The CDR3 nucleotides are TGTGCCAGCAGCTTAGCCCCCAGACAGGGGGCGTTTTGGGTGACCCAGTACTTC. It specifies CASSLAPRQGAFWVTQYF.